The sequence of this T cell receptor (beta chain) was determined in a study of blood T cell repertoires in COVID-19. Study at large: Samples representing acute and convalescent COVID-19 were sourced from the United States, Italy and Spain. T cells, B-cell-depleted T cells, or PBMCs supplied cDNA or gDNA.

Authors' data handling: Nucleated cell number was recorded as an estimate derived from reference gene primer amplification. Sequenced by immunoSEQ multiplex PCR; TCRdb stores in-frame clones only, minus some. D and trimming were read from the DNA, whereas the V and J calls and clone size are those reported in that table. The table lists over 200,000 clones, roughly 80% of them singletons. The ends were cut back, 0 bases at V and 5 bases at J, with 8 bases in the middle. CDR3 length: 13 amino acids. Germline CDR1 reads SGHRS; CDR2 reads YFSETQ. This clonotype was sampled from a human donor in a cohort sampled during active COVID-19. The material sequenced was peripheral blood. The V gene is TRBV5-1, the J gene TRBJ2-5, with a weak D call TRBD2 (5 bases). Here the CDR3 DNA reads TGCGCCAGCAGCTTGGGGGGAGCGGAGACCCAGTACTTC. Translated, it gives CASSLGGAETQYF.